Sequencing of this T cell receptor (beta chain) was carried out in a study of blood T cell repertoires in COVID-19. About the study: Spain, Italy and the United States supplied samples that represented acute and convalescent COVID-19. Nucleic acid was either cDNA or gDNA, and it came from T cells, B-cell-depleted T cells, or PBMCs.

Authors' processing steps: The authors estimated nucleated cell counts from reference gene primer amplification. Assay used: immunoSEQ multiplex PCR; TCRdb lists only in-frame clones, some missing. The DNA was the basis for D and trimming; V, J and clone size are from that table. The sample records some 300,000 clones, around 91% being singletons. V lost 5 bases to trimming and J lost 3 bases, with 11 bases between them. The CDR3 extends over 14 amino acids. CDR1 SGHTA and CDR2 FQGNSA come from the germline V gene. In terms of age and location, participants ranged from roughly 18 to 100 years and lived in fewer than 30 US areas.

V and J are TRBV7-2 and TRBJ1-3, with D unclear. The clonotype originates from a woman aged 18-35 years with acute COVID-19. The sequencing sample was made of PBMCs or T cells enriched from blood (not recorded which). CDR3 DNA: TGTGCCAGCAGCGGGCCGGCAATTGGAAACACCATATATTTT. It is translated as CASSGPAIGNTIYF.